This TCR beta chain was sequenced for a study of shared clonotypes between healthy human individuals. The overall study: CD4 naive and CD4 memory each took three plates per donor, while CD8 naive took two and CD8 memory one.

On this clone: The target antigen is unknown.

CD45RO-negative, CCR7-positively selected cells formed the naive CD8 fraction, excluding terminally differentiated effector memory CD45RA+ cells. Donors comprised only Caucasian adults living in Nashville, Tennessee. The germline V gene encodes CDR1 SEHNR and CDR2 FQNEAQ (reference sequence). This CDR3 contains 15 residues. Unmatched junction bases numbered 4, after V lost 1 base and J lost 4 bases. Overall study results and limits: Lower generation probabilities were found for non-shared clonotypes than for those shared by all four donors.

Assay runs were performed at deep level. The assay was immunoSEQ multiplex PCR, and TCRdb's table has in-frame clones only and misses some. The table records 2 million to 2.5 million clones, approximately 94% of them present only once. The chain employs TRBV7-9 and TRBJ2-1, with 7 bases lining up with TRBD1. The clonotype was recovered from a man younger than 30 in good health. The sample was naive CD8+ T cells sorted from blood. CDR3 loop: CASSLVGGKYNEQFF. CDR3 nucleotides: TGTGCCAGCAGCTTAGTAGGGGGCAAGTACAATGAGCAGTTCTTC.